These 23 T cell receptor beta chains were sequenced from one sample in a study of shared clonotypes between healthy human individuals (dated by TCRdb to the early 2020s). For the CD8 naive samples, CD45RO-negative cells were positively selected for CCR7, yielding a CD45RA+CCR7+ population from which TemRA cells were excluded. To prepare the library, the immunoSEQ multiplex PCR assay was applied. As stored in TCRdb, this immuneACCESS dataset retains in-frame rearrangements with V and J assigned. A fraction of the clones does not appear; measured against another copy, unresolved V genes explain less than half of the discrepancy, and the remainder lacks a known reason. Counted in this sample were about 1,900,000 clones; roughly 94% of them appeared once. The ten largest clones capture 1.2% of the sample. Material: naive CD8+ T cells sorted from blood. The cell subset or site label on this specimen signifies: CD45RA+CCR7+. Every receptor here comes from a man aged 18 to 30 in good health.

The chain couples TRBV7-9 to TRBJ2-1; no clear D gene. The V end lost 2 bases, the J end lost 4 bases, and 12 bases lay between the germline ends. The CDR3 extends over 15 amino acids. CDR1 and CDR2 from the germline V gene are SEHNR and FQNEAQ (reference sequence). This chain's CDR3 is CASSLRLEIYNEQFF. CDR3 in DNA: TGTGCCAGCAGCTTACGCCTGGAGATTTACAATGAGCAGTTCTTC. Together with reference TRBV7-9 and TRBJ2-1, the CDR3 gives the full variable domain: DTGVSQNPRHKITKRGQNVTFRCDPISEHNRLYWYRQTLGQGPEFLTYFQNEAQLEKSRLLSDRFSAERPKGSFSTLEIQRTEQGDSAMYLCASSLRLEIYNEQFFGPGTRLTVL.

The V gene is TRBV5-6, the J gene TRBJ2-1, with TRBD2 as a possible D gene (5 bases). This CDR3 is 11 amino acids long. V was trimmed by 7 bases and J by 5 bases, leaving 7 bases between them. Germline CDR1 and CDR2: SGHDT and YYEEEE. Written as DNA, the CDR3 is TGTGCCAGCGTGACTAACAATGAGCAGTTCTTC. Translation: CASVTNNEQFF.

The CDR3 sequence is CASSSDPSSYNEQFF. In DNA, the CDR3 is TGTGCCAGCAGCTCGGATCCGAGCTCCTACAATGAGCAGTTCTTC. The rearrangement joins TRBV7-6 to TRBJ2-1; no clear D gene. Deletions cut 4 bases from V and 0 bases from J, with 10 bases between. CDR1 is SGHVS, CDR2 FNYEAQ, per germline. The CDR3 sequence is 15 residues long.

As regards this clone: This specimen includes other DNA sequences encoding the same CDR3. J is TRBJ2-5 and V is TRBV5-8; unclear D gene. Germline CDR1 and CDR2: SGHTS and YDEGEE. Between the trimmed V and J ends, which lost 0 bases and 1 base, there was a span of 7 bases. The CDR3 covers 14 residues. The CDR3 sequence: CASSLVAVQETQYF. The CDR3 DNA is TGTGCCAGCAGCTTGGTCGCAGTCCAAGAGACCCAGTACTTC.

The rearrangement links TRBV30 to TRBJ1-1; possible D gene TRBD1, 6 bases. The CDR3 extends over 10 amino acids. Trimming removed 4 bases at V and 10 bases at J, with 10 bases between. The germline gives CDR1 GTSNPN, CDR2 SVGIG (reference sequence). The CDR3 protein is CAWITGRAFF. The CDR3 coding sequence is TGTGCCTGGATCACAGGGAGAGCTTTCTTT.

This chain links TRBV7-9 with TRBJ2-1; D is unresolved. The ends were cut back, 6 bases at V and 0 bases at J, with 6 bases in the middle. This CDR3 is 13 amino acids long. Per the germline V gene, CDR1 is SEHNR and CDR2 is FQNEAQ (reference sequence). CDR3 nucleotides: TGTGCCAGCAGGGGCTACTCCTACAATGAGCAGTTCTTC. This gives the protein CASRGYSYNEQFF.

This sequence joins TRBV29-1 and TRBJ2-7; D possibly corresponds to TRBD1 (6 bases). CDR1 SQVTM and CDR2 ANQGSEA come from the germline V gene. V shed 1 base and J shed 0 bases, with 7 bases lying between them. The CDR3 covers 13 residues. The CDR3 loop reads CSVEGQVSYEQYF. The CDR3 DNA follows: TGCAGCGTTGAAGGACAGGTCTCCTACGAGCAGTACTTC.

As regards this clone: The sample holds other DNA sequences that translate to the same CDR3. The chain joins TRBV2 to TRBJ1-1; D call uncertain. Deletions cut 6 bases from V and 1 base from J, with 6 bases between. Germline loops: CDR1 SNHLY, CDR2 FYNNEI. This CDR3 has 12 amino acids. CDR3 protein: CASRGPNTEAFF. The CDR3 region has the DNA TGTGCCAGCAGGGGCCCGAACACTGAAGCTTTCTTT.

Worth noting for this clone: Other DNA sequences in this sample translate to the same CDR3. The V call is TRBV9, the J call TRBJ2-3; the match to TRBD2 covers 7 bases. The CDR3 runs 14 residues. Germline loops: CDR1 SGDLS, CDR2 YYNGEE. The V gene end was trimmed by 2 bases and the J gene end by 4 bases; junction bases not matched to a gene: 4. The CDR3 DNA sequence: TGTGCCAGCAGCGTTGGCGGGAGTCCAGATACGCAGTATTTT. Residues: CASSVGGSPDTQYF.

The chain is built from TRBV2 and TRBJ2-2, with D perhaps matching TRBD1 (6 bases). Trimming removed 3 bases from V and 6 bases from J, with 17 bases in between. The CDR3 covers 16 residues. Germline V gene data show CDR1 as SNHLY and CDR2 as FYNNEI. Written as DNA, the CDR3 is TGTGCCAGCAGTGATAACTTGGACAGTGGGTCCGGGGAGCTGTTTTTT. This encodes CASSDNLDSGSGELFF.

The J gene is TRBJ2-5, the V gene TRBV4-1, with D possibly TRBD1 on 5 matching bases. In germline, CDR1 is MGHRA, CDR2 YSYEKL. This CDR3 region has 16 residues. Trimming removed 0 bases at V and 5 bases at J, with 16 bases between. CDR3 region: CASSQDHGRVDETQYF. The CDR3 region has the DNA TGCGCCAGCAGCCAAGATCACGGCAGGGTAGACGAGACCCAGTACTTC.

The gene calls are TRBV12-5 and TRBJ2-2; 11 bases line up with TRBD2. Germline V gene lookup returns CDR1 LGHNT and CDR2 FRNRAP. V lost 5 bases, J lost 4 bases, and 9 bases stayed unmatched. The CDR3 sequence is 17 residues long. The CDR3 loop reads CASGAGTSGLSTGELFF. CDR3 bases: TGTGCTAGTGGTGCCGGGACTAGCGGTCTTTCCACCGGGGAGCTGTTTTTT.

Here the CDR3 DNA reads TGCGCCAGCAGCCTCCCGCGAGCTGGGGCCAACGTCCTGACTTTC. Translating gives CASSLPRAGANVLTF. The V call is TRBV5-1, the J call TRBJ2-6; D not resolved. The CDR3 runs 15 residues. Trimming removed 4 bases at V and 2 bases at J, with 10 bases between. From germline, CDR1 is SGHRS and CDR2 YFSETQ.

On this clone itself: Other DNA variants within this sample encode the same CDR3. This chain connects TRBV10-3 to TRBJ2-7; tentative D call: TRBD2 (5 bases). This CDR3 is 14 amino acids long. V dropped 3 bases and J dropped 0 bases, with 9 bases sitting between them. Germline V gene lookup returns CDR1 ENHRY and CDR2 SYGVKD. The chain's CDR3 is CAISETGSSYEQYF. The CDR3 DNA is TGTGCCATCAGTGAAACGGGGAGCTCCTACGAGCAGTACTTC.

Worth noting for this clone: The sample holds other DNA sequences that translate to the same CDR3. The chain recombines TRBV4-1 with TRBJ1-5; maybe TRBD1 (5 bases). The germline V and J ends were trimmed by 0 bases and 1 base, with 7 bases remaining between them. The CDR3 has 15 residues. Germline CDR1 MGHRA, CDR2 YSYEKL. This CDR3 reads CASSQDQGSNQPQHF. The DNA for the CDR3 is TGCGCCAGCAGCCAAGATCAGGGAAGCAATCAGCCCCAGCATTTT.

The chain has TRBV13 and TRBJ2-1; TRBD2 aligns across 10 bases. V was clipped by 0 bases and J by 7 bases; unmatched bases: 9. Germline V gene data show CDR1 as PRHDT and CDR2 as FYEKMQ (reference sequence). The CDR3 has 17 amino acids. Here the CDR3 reads CASSLGLAGIRGNEQFF. The CDR3 nucleotides are TGTGCCAGCAGCTTAGGACTAGCGGGAATTCGGGGGAATGAGCAGTTCTTC.

The genes are TRBV28 and TRBJ2-1; 13 nucleotides align to TRBD2. V was pared by 8 bases and J by 0 bases, with 7 bases of the junction left unmatched. This CDR3 spans 17 amino acids. Germline values: CDR1 MDHEN, CDR2 SYDVKM. DNA of the CDR3: TGTGCCAGCCACGGACTAGCGGGGGTTTCCTCCTACAATGAGCAGTTCTTC. Encoded protein: CASHGLAGVSSYNEQFF. The entire variable domain, with the rest obtained from reference TRBV28 and TRBJ2-1, is as follows: DVKVTQSSRYLVKRTGEKVFLECVQDMDHENMFWYRQDPGLGLRLIYFSYDVKMKEKGDIPEGYSVSREKKERFSLILESASTNQTSMYLCASHGLAGVSSYNEQFFGPGTRLTVL.

In DNA form, the CDR3 reads TGTGCCATCAGTGGGACTAGCGCCTCTAGCACAGATACGCAGTATTTT. Translation: CAISGTSASSTDTQYF. The chain uses TRBV10-3 and TRBJ2-3; TRBD2 matches at 9 bases. Trimming took 4 bases from V and 0 from J; bases not matched to a gene: 5. CDR3 length equals 16 residues. In germline, CDR1 is ENHRY, CDR2 SYGVKD.

This clone was observed a single time. The chain couples TRBV7-2 to TRBJ2-2; D unclear. Germline V gene lookup returns CDR1 SGHTA and CDR2 FQGNSA. The V gene lost 5 bases and the J gene lost 3 bases, with 10 bases spanning the gap. CDR3 length: 14 residues. CDR3 bases: TGTGCCAGCAGCCCACAGACCCACACCGGGGAGCTGTTTTTT. It encodes CASSPQTHTGELFF.

Details on this clone: The sample contains more than one DNA sequence encoding this CDR3. The rearrangement joins TRBV4-1 to TRBJ2-7; 11 bases match TRBD1. V lost 1 base and J lost 4; bases outside the gene matches: 3. The CDR3 is 15 residues long. CDR1 is MGHRA, CDR2 YSYEKL, per germline. CDR3 nucleotide sequence: TGCGCCAGCAGCCAAGCCGGGACAGGGGGGTACGAGCAGTACTTC. Residues: CASSQAGTGGYEQYF.

This clone was detected only once. The chain employs TRBV5-1 and TRBJ2-2, with D uncertain. V was pared by 4 bases and J by 4 bases, with 8 bases between. The CDR3 is made up of 13 amino acids. Germline assignment: CDR1 SGHRS and CDR2 YFSETQ. The CDR3 coding sequence is TGCGCCAGCAGCGGTGACCGCACCGGGGAGCTGTTTTTT. Its translation: CASSGDRTGELFF.

The chain carries TRBV11-2 and TRBJ1-2; TRBD1 matches at 8 bases. The CDR3 is 12 residues long. Germline trimming cut 8 bases from V and 3 bases from J; bases unmatched to any gene: 2. Germline CDR1 SGHAT, CDR2 FQNNGV. CDR3 in DNA: TGTGCCAGCGCGACAGGGGACTATGGCTACACCTTC. It is translated as CASATGDYGYTF.

V gene TRBV5-6 combines with J gene TRBJ2-7, with no clear D. V was cut by 0 bases and J by 5 bases, with 9 bases left in between. Germline CDR1 SGHDT, CDR2 YYEEEE. CDR3 length equals 13 residues. CDR3 in amino acids: CASSLGWNDEQYF. The CDR3 bases are TGTGCCAGCAGCTTGGGGTGGAACGACGAGCAGTACTTC.